One sample yielded the 8 T cell receptor beta chains listed below, sequenced in a study of shared clonotypes between healthy human individuals. The repertoire was sequenced with immunoSEQ multiplex PCR; TCRdb's copy has only in-frame clones and lacks some. The table lists more than 450,000 clones, 79% of them singletons. Input material: PBMCs. All receptors come from a woman aged 40-49 years in good health. Some clones in this sample may be carry-over from other donors' samples.

This clone was counted a single time. The rearrangement links TRBV7-8 to TRBJ1-1; TRBD1 is a possible D gene (6 bases). The CDR3 sequence is 16 residues long. V dropped 5 bases and J dropped 2 bases, with 18 bases sitting between them. Germline loops: CDR1 SGHVS, CDR2 FQNEAQ. CDR3 residues: CASSKGGYRPNTEAFF. The CDR3 DNA reads TGTGCCAGCAGCAAAGGGGGTTACAGGCCAAACACTGAAGCTTTCTTT. The variable domain in full, with the rest retrieved from reference TRBV7-8 and TRBJ1-1, is GAGVSQSPRYKVAKRGQDVALRCDPISGHVSLFWYQQALGQGPEFLTYFQNEAQLDKSGLPSDRFFAERPEGSVSTLKIQRTQQEDSAVYLCASSKGGYRPNTEAFFGQGTRLTVV.

This chain connects TRBV5-1 to TRBJ2-1; D might be TRBD1 (6 bases). V lost 0 bases and J lost 7, with 14 bases in between. Germline V gives CDR1 SGHRS, CDR2 YFSETQ. CDR3 size: 15 residues. This chain's CDR3 is CASSLALGAVNEQFF. CDR3 nucleotides: TGCGCCAGCAGCTTGGCCCTGGGGGCGGTTAATGAGCAGTTCTTC.

As to this clone: Given a much more abundant clone one base away, this may be a read error. The chain has TRBV5-4 and TRBJ2-5, with TRBD2 as a possible D gene (6 bases). CDR3 length: 13 residues. V lost 2 bases to trimming and J lost 5 bases, with 10 bases between them. The germline V gene encodes CDR1 SGHNT and CDR2 YYREEE (reference sequence). CDR3 amino acids: CASSLSGVETQYF. The CDR3 DNA reads as TGTGCCAGCAGCTTATCGGGGGTGGAGACCCAGTACTTC. Complete variable domain (other parts from reference TRBV5-4 and TRBJ2-5): ETGVTQSPTHLIKTRGQQVTLRCSSQSGHNTVSWYQQALGQGPQFIFQYYREEENGRGNFPPRFSGLQFPNYSSELNVNALELDDSALYLCASSLSGVETQYFGPGTRLLVL.

This chain joins TRBV30 and TRBJ1-1; maybe TRBD1 (5 bases). The V and J ends lost 0 bases and 4 bases respectively, with 15 bases between them. This CDR3 region has 15 residues. In germline, CDR1 is GTSNPN, CDR2 SVGIG (reference sequence). DNA of the CDR3: TGTGCCTGGAGTGTACCAGGGATCGGAATCACTGAAGCTTTCTTT. Its translation is CAWSVPGIGITEAFF.

This clone was detected a few times. The chain recombines TRBV5-1 with TRBJ1-1, with D tentatively TRBD1 (5 bases). The CDR3 length is 16 residues. The ends were cut back, 0 bases at V and 5 bases at J, with 17 bases in the middle. Germline CDR1 is SGHRS and CDR2 is YFSETQ. The chain's CDR3 is CASSLADGGPWTEAFF. In DNA form, the CDR3 reads TGCGCCAGCAGCTTGGCCGACGGGGGTCCATGGACTGAAGCTTTCTTT.

This clone was seen a single time. Here the CDR3 DNA reads TGTGCCAGCTCGCGGACAGGGGATAACACTGAAGCTTTCTTT. Its translation: CASSRTGDNTEAFF. This sequence joins TRBV18 and TRBJ1-1, with 9 bases that match TRBD1. Per the germline V gene, CDR1 is KGHSH and CDR2 is LQKENI. This CDR3 is 14 amino acids long. The V segment lost 6 bases and the J segment 2 bases; nucleotides outside the gene matches: 4.

V is TRBV2 and J is TRBJ1-1; D is ambiguous. This CDR3 is built from 14 residues. Germline lookup yields CDR1 SNHLY and CDR2 FYNNEI. Trimming cost V 7 bases and J 1 base, with 13 bases left between them. The CDR3 here is CASNGMAGNTEAFF. The CDR3 nucleotides read TGTGCCAGCAATGGGATGGCGGGGAACACTGAAGCTTTCTTT.

CDR3: CASSPFSGRATGELFF. The CDR3 DNA follows: TGTGCCAGCAGCCCGTTTAGCGGGAGGGCCACCGGGGAGCTGTTTTTT. V and J are TRBV7-3 and TRBJ2-2; 11 nucleotides agree with TRBD2. The CDR3 has 16 amino acids. From germline, CDR1 is SGHTA and CDR2 FQGTGA. V shed 5 bases, J shed 4 bases, and the junction held 6 bases outside the gene matches. The full variable domain, in which reference TRBV7-3 and TRBJ2-2 provide the parts outside the CDR3, is GAGVSQTPSNKVTEKGKYVELRCDPISGHTALYWYRQSLGQGPEFLIYFQGTGAADDSGLPNDRFFAVRPEGSVSTLKIQRTERGDSAVYLCASSPFSGRATGELFFGEGSRLTVL.